This is a list of T cell receptor beta chains from one sample in a study of blood T cell repertoires in COVID-19. The table came from immunoSEQ multiplex PCR; TCRdb's copy has only in-frame clones and leaves some out. The sample includes 85,000 to 100,000 clones, 88% of them seen just once. Input material: peripheral blood. All receptors come from a middle-aged man with COVID-19, enrolled during active disease. Both conserved end residues are part of each CDR3. The order of the fields is clone size, J gene, V gene, D gene, CDR3 DNA, CDR3 protein. The D gene is left open where the match is weak. Clone size appears in some rows only: once, few, many, or a class for an expanded clone.

size: .; J: TRBJ2-1; V: TRBV6-5; D: .; DNA: TGTGCCAGCAAGAGAGCCCTTGTTGGTGAGCAGTTCTTC; CDR3: CASKRALVGEQFF
size: .; J: TRBJ2-5; V: TRBV28; D: .; DNA: TGTGCCAGCATCCCACTGAAAAGACTGCAAGAGACCCAGTACTTC; CDR3: CASIPLKRLQETQYF
size: once; J: TRBJ2-1; V: TRBV11-2; D: .; DNA: TGTGCCAGCAGCTTTTCGGGCGGGGTCTCCTACAATGAGCAGTTCTTC; CDR3: CASSFSGGVSYNEQFF
size: .; J: TRBJ2-3; V: TRBV24-1; D: .; DNA: TGTGCCACCAGTGATCCGGGGGGCCAAACAGATACGCAGTATTTT; CDR3: CATSDPGGQTDTQYF
size: .; J: TRBJ2-1; V: TRBV5-1; D: TRBD2; DNA: TGCGCCAGCAGCTTGACCCTGACTAGCGGGGGGTCCTACAATGAGCAGTTCTTC; CDR3: CASSLTLTSGGSYNEQFF
size: .; J: TRBJ1-1; V: TRBV7-9; D: TRBD1; DNA: TGTGCCAGCAGACCCAAGGACAGGCTGGGCACTGAAGCTTTCTTT; CDR3: CASRPKDRLGTEAFF
size: .; J: TRBJ1-3; V: TRBV4-1; D: .; DNA: TGCGCCAGCAGCCAAGATCCAGGGGCCGGAAACACCATATATTTT; CDR3: CASSQDPGAGNTIYF
size: .; J: TRBJ2-3; V: TRBV7-2; D: TRBD2; DNA: TGTGCCAGCAGCTTAGTGGCGGGGGGGCTGGGTGATACGCAGTATTTT; CDR3: CASSLVAGGLGDTQYF
size: .; J: TRBJ1-6; V: TRBV9; D: TRBD1; DNA: TGTGCCAGCAGCGTAGCCCCGGACAGGGTAACCCACAATTCACCCCTCCACTTT; CDR3: CASSVAPDRVTHNSPLHF
size: .; J: TRBJ1-2; V: TRBV28; D: TRBD1; DNA: TGTGCCAGCACCGTCGGGACAGCTACTAGACAATATGGCTACACCTTC; CDR3: CASTVGTATRQYGYTF
size: once; J: TRBJ2-1; V: TRBV10-3; D: TRBD1; DNA: TGTGCCATCAGCTCGGACAGGGTCAAGAATGGGAATGAGCAGTTCTTC; CDR3: CAISSDRVKNGNEQFF
size: .; J: TRBJ1-2; V: TRBV28; D: TRBD1; DNA: TGTGCCAGCACGGACAGGGCGAATGGCTACACCTTC; CDR3: CASTDRANGYTF
size: .; J: TRBJ2-3; V: TRBV5-4; D: TRBD2; DNA: TGTGCCAGCAGCCCCGATTCGTGGGGGGGGATCACAGATACGCAGTATTTT; CDR3: CASSPDSWGGITDTQYF
size: once; J: TRBJ1-3; V: TRBV4-2; D: .; DNA: TGTGCCAGCAGCCCCCGGGGGACTAACTCTGGAAACACCATATATTTT; CDR3: CASSPRGTNSGNTIYF
size: .; J: TRBJ2-2; V: TRBV5-1; D: TRBD1; DNA: TGCGCCAGCAACGACCCCACACAGGGGGAGGTCGGGGAGCTGTTTTTT; CDR3: CASNDPTQGEVGELFF
size: .; J: TRBJ1-2; V: TRBV3-1/TRBV3-2; D: TRBD1; DNA: TGTGCCAGCAGCCGAGGGACAGGGATAGCTAACTATGGCTACACCTTC; CDR3: CASSRGTGIANYGYTF
size: .; J: TRBJ1-3; V: TRBV6-5; D: .; DNA: TGTGCCAGCAGGGCCTCTGGAAACACCATATATTTT; CDR3: CASRASGNTIYF
size: .; J: TRBJ1-2; V: TRBV7-8; D: .; DNA: TGTGCCAGCAGCGGGGGGGGAAAGTCGAACTATGGCTACACCTTC; CDR3: CASSGGGKSNYGYTF
size: .; J: TRBJ1-4; V: TRBV3-1/TRBV3-2; D: TRBD1; DNA: TGTGCCAGCAGCCCTCGGACAGGGATTGGGGAAAAACTGTTTTTT; CDR3: CASSPRTGIGEKLFF
size: .; J: TRBJ1-1; V: TRBV24-1; D: .; DNA: TGTGCCACCAGTGCCGCAGGGCCCATGAACACTGAAGCTTTCTTT; CDR3: CATSAAGPMNTEAFF
size: once; J: TRBJ1-1; V: TRBV28; D: .; DNA: TGTGCCAGCAGTTCACACCGTATGAACACTGAAGCTTTCTTT; CDR3: CASSSHRMNTEAFF
size: .; J: TRBJ2-3; V: TRBV2; D: TRBD1; DNA: TGTGCCAGCAGTGCGGGGGCATGGACAGGGACCCCAGATACGCAGTATTTT; CDR3: CASSAGAWTGTPDTQYF
size: .; J: TRBJ2-7; V: TRBV7-9; D: TRBD1; DNA: TGTGCCAGCAGCTTAGTTGGGACAGGGGATATGCGGCAGTACTTC; CDR3: CASSLVGTGDMRQYF
size: .; J: TRBJ2-1; V: TRBV29-1; D: TRBD2; DNA: TGCAGCGCCCTCGGGGGGATCATTGAGCAGTTCTTC; CDR3: CSALGGIIEQFF
size: .; J: TRBJ2-2; V: TRBV6-5; D: .; DNA: TGTGCCAGCAGTCCGCAGGGCGGGGTCACCGGGGAGCTGTTTTTT; CDR3: CASSPQGGVTGELFF
size: .; J: TRBJ1-1; V: TRBV3-1/TRBV3-2; D: .; DNA: TGTGCCAGCAGCCCAGAGGACTGTGAAGCTTTCTTT; CDR3: CASSPEDCEAFF
size: .; J: TRBJ2-2; V: TRBV7-2; D: TRBD2; DNA: TGTGCCAGCAGCTCCCTACTAGCGGGGGCTAAGAACACCGGGGAGCTGTTTTTT; CDR3: CASSSLLAGAKNTGELFF
size: .; J: TRBJ1-4; V: TRBV5-1; D: .; DNA: TGCGCCAGCAGCCTCCCGGGGGGGCCAACTAATGAAAAACTGTTTTTT; CDR3: CASSLPGGPTNEKLFF
size: .; J: TRBJ1-4; V: TRBV20-1; D: .; DNA: TGCGGTAGGGCTCGGGGGGAAAAACTGTTTTTT; CDR3: CGRARGEKLFF
size: few; J: TRBJ2-7; V: TRBV4-1; D: .; DNA: TGCGCCAGCAGCCAAGAGGTCGCGGGGGCCGTCGAGCAGTACTTC; CDR3: CASSQEVAGAVEQYF
size: .; J: TRBJ2-7; V: TRBV4-2; D: .; DNA: TGTGCCAGCAGCCAACTATTAGCGGCCTCCTACGAGCAGTACTTC; CDR3: CASSQLLAASYEQYF
size: .; J: TRBJ1-4; V: TRBV15; D: TRBD1; DNA: TGTGCCACTCAGGGGGAAAATGAAAAACTGTTTTTT; CDR3: CATQGENEKLFF
size: .; J: TRBJ2-5; V: TRBV3-1/TRBV3-2; D: TRBD2; DNA: TGTGCCAGCATTACTAGCGGGAGACAAGAGACCCAGTACTTC; CDR3: CASITSGRQETQYF
size: .; J: TRBJ1-5; V: TRBV21-1; D: .; DNA: TGTGCCAGCAGCGCACCCGGACAGCTCAATCAGCCCCAGCATTTT; CDR3: CASSAPGQLNQPQHF
size: .; J: TRBJ2-7; V: TRBV6-5; D: .; DNA: TGTGCCAGCAGTTACCGGGGTGGCGAGCAGTACTTC; CDR3: CASSYRGGEQYF
size: once; J: TRBJ2-2; V: TRBV27; D: TRBD1; DNA: TGTGCCAGCAGTCTCTATTACCACCGGGACAGGGCACCCGCATCGAACACCGGGGAGCTGTTTTTT; CDR3: CASSLYYHRDRAPASNTGELFF
size: .; J: TRBJ1-4; V: TRBV25-1; D: .; DNA: TGTGCCAGCAGTGACCCAGGCCCTTGGGATGAAAAACTGTTTTTT; CDR3: CASSDPGPWDEKLFF
size: .; J: TRBJ1-4; V: TRBV4-1; D: .; DNA: TGCGCCAGCAGCCAAGAAAGCACAGTTGCTAATGAAAAACTGTTTTTT; CDR3: CASSQESTVANEKLFF
size: .; J: TRBJ2-2; V: TRBV7-6; D: TRBD2; DNA: TGTGCCAGCAGCTTACCCACGGGGGGGAACACCGGGGAGCTGTTTTTT; CDR3: CASSLPTGGNTGELFF
size: few; J: TRBJ2-3; V: TRBV9; D: .; DNA: TGTGCCAGCAGCCTAAACTCAGATACGCAGTATTTT; CDR3: CASSLNSDTQYF
size: .; J: TRBJ1-5; V: TRBV7-2; D: .; DNA: TGTGCCAGCAGCGTAGGTTGGGCAGCGGGGGGTCAGCCCCAGCATTTT; CDR3: CASSVGWAAGGQPQHF
size: .; J: TRBJ2-7; V: TRBV6-5; D: .; DNA: TGTGCCAGCAGATCGCCCGGGACACCATACTACGAGCAGTACTTC; CDR3: CASRSPGTPYYEQYF
size: .; J: TRBJ2-7; V: TRBV7-5; D: .; DNA: TGTGCCAGAAGCTTAGGTTACAGGTTCTACGAGCAGTACTTC; CDR3: CARSLGYRFYEQYF
size: few; J: TRBJ1-2; V: TRBV12-3/TRBV12-4; D: .; DNA: TGTGCCAGCAGCCCGGGGGAGTATGGCTACACCTTC; CDR3: CASSPGEYGYTF
size: .; J: TRBJ2-7; V: TRBV7-2; D: .; DNA: TGTGCCAGCAGCTTAAACCGGGACGAGCAGTACTTC; CDR3: CASSLNRDEQYF
size: .; J: TRBJ1-2; V: TRBV30; D: .; DNA: TGTGCCTGGAGTGCGGGGGGCAGCAAAACATATGGCTACACCTTC; CDR3: CAWSAGGSKTYGYTF
size: .; J: TRBJ1-1; V: TRBV1; D: .; DNA: TGCACCAGCAGCCAAGTCGTCGCGGGGGGCGGCACTGAAGCTTTCTTT; CDR3: CTSSQVVAGGGTEAFF
size: once; J: TRBJ1-4; V: TRBV27; D: .; DNA: TGTGCCAGCAGCCTAAGAGTGCTGGGAGGTGAAAAACTGTTTTTT; CDR3: CASSLRVLGGEKLFF
size: .; J: TRBJ1-2; V: TRBV4-1; D: .; DNA: TGCGCCAGCAGCCAAGGAGGGGGGGACGGCTACACCTTC; CDR3: CASSQGGGDGYTF
size: few; J: TRBJ2-5; V: TRBV3-1/TRBV3-2; D: .; DNA: TGTGCCAGCTCAGTGGGGGGGCGGGAGACCCAGTACTTC; CDR3: CASSVGGRETQYF
size: .; J: TRBJ2-7; V: TRBV7-9; D: .; DNA: TGTGCCAGCAGCTTTGACGCGGGGGCCGCCTACGAGCAGTACTTC; CDR3: CASSFDAGAAYEQYF
size: .; J: TRBJ1-2; V: TRBV25-1; D: .; DNA: TGTGCCAGCAGTGAGGGGGGGATCTACACCTTC; CDR3: CASSEGGIYTF
size: .; J: TRBJ1-2; V: TRBV5-6; D: .; DNA: TGTGCCAGCAGCTTACCCAATGCGGGACCCAGGCGGTATGGCTACACCTTC; CDR3: CASSLPNAGPRRYGYTF